Listed below are T cell receptor beta chains from one sample, sequenced in a study of early T cells in non-severe SARS-CoV-2 infection. MiXCR, run by TCRdb on the 5' RACE reads, gives a single entry per CDR3 protein. The sample includes tens of thousands of distinct CDR3 sequences, 20% to 25% seen only once; the top ten take 15% to 20%. The sequenced sample was whole blood, obtained at baseline. The receptors originated from an adult who was a healthcare worker with PCR-confirmed SARS-CoV-2 infection or an uninfected control (not recorded which). Both conserved end residues are part of each CDR3.

v_gene	j_gene	CDR3aa
TRBV20-1	TRBJ1-6	CSARPPGEDNSPLHF
TRBV13	TRBJ1-1	CVSSLYTNMNTEAFF
TRBV5-1	TRBJ2-2	CASSFGQTGELFF
TRBV7-9	TRBJ1-1	CASSFEMNTEAFF
TRBV4-2	TRBJ2-7	CASSPTGRDEQYF
TRBV11-2	TRBJ2-7	CASSLGQVSPIQYF
TRBV3-1	TRBJ2-7	CASSQYVYEQYF
TRBV9	TRBJ1-1	CASSQPTFGGNTEAFF
TRBV5-1	TRBJ2-3	CASSFRESTDTQYF
TRBV5-5	TRBJ2-7	CASSAGTVYEQYF
TRBV7-9	TRBJ1-2	CASSTEGRLSGYTF
TRBV4-1	TRBJ2-3	CASSQGTYTQYF
TRBV9	TRBJ1-2	CASSAGVDYGYTF
TRBV30	TRBJ2-7	CAWSAGTEYEQYF
TRBV5-1	TRBJ2-5	CASSLEGQETQYF
TRBV20-1	TRBJ1-2	CSARFLGDGYTF
TRBV13	TRBJ2-3	CASSARWSLGSQDTQYF
TRBV20-1	TRBJ1-1	CSASSGGHRSRAEAFF
TRBV5-1	TRBJ2-1	CASALPYSYNEQFF
TRBV3-1	TRBJ2-2	CASSQEPGLALTGELFF
TRBV5-4	TRBJ2-5	CASSAGTGEWETQYF
TRBV6-6	TRBJ1-1	CASSVRMEAFF
TRBV30	TRBJ1-4	CAWRRTGTGIYEKLFF
TRBV6-6	TRBJ1-1	CASSRGQTEAFF
TRBV7-9	TRBJ2-7	CASSLVGVWEQYF
TRBV5-1	TRBJ2-1	CASSLVPSGGGEQFF
TRBV5-1	TRBJ2-2	CASSPGTVGTGELFF
TRBV29-1	TRBJ2-5	CSVSGGGLQETQYF
TRBV24-1	TRBJ2-1	CATSDINGGGEQFF
TRBV18	TRBJ1-3	CASSPPGQPTSGNTIYF
TRBV5-1	TRBJ2-2	CASSSRQGGTGELFF
TRBV6-4	TRBJ2-2	CASSLRGLYTGELFF
TRBV19	TRBJ2-1	CASKERGIDEQFF
TRBV7-9	TRBJ2-3	CASSLEGLGGDTQYF
TRBV27	TRBJ2-7	CASSGPTEQYF
TRBV19	TRBJ1-2	CASRATARDYGYTF
TRBV11-3	TRBJ1-1	CASSFSGGVGAEAFF
TRBV9	TRBJ1-1	CASSGGRLNTEAFF
TRBV20-1	TRBJ1-1	CSASLGGAGAEAFF
TRBV6-1	TRBJ1-5	CATSVGRGQHF
TRBV9	TRBJ1-2	CASSVDGGNYGYTF
TRBV7-6	TRBJ2-1	CASSPAGGPGNEQFF
TRBV7-9	TRBJ1-1	CASSTQGVGAFF
TRBV30	TRBJ1-1	CVIRTVVYTEAFF
TRBV12-5	TRBJ2-5	CASGTFRGEEAQYF
TRBV12-3/TRBV12-4	TRBJ1-1	CASSRRWQGAFF
TRBV7-6	TRBJ2-2	CASSLLPEPTGELFF
TRBV2	TRBJ1-6	CASSVEQNSPLHF
TRBV7-2	TRBJ1-1	CASSFDVGAAFF
TRBV12-5	TRBJ2-6	CASGPSGANVLTF
TRBV18	TRBJ1-1	CASSPKGQGTNTEAFF
TRBV15	TRBJ2-5	CATSRDKGSSGEETQYF
TRBV10-3	TRBJ2-2	CAISEISPGELFF
TRBV12-3/TRBV12-4	TRBJ1-3	CASSPWGSSGNTIYF